This T cell receptor (beta chain) was found in a study of CD8 T cells in ankylosing spondylitis. As concerns this clonotype: The antigen remains undetermined.

Trimming removed 1 base at V and 7 bases at J, with 7 bases between. The length of the CDR3 is 11 residues. Germline V lookup: CDR1 GTSNPN, CDR2 SVGIG (reference sequence). Broader study findings: For ankylosing spondylitis blood, a TCR beta motif of 7 or 8 highly homologous variants appeared characteristic. Relatively scarce in peripheral blood, disease-linked clones were CD8+. Disease-associated clones were reportedly significantly overrepresented in matched ankylosing spondylitis synovial fluid. A number of the motif variants had already been described in reactive arthritis synovial fluid and blood.

TCR beta libraries were made by quantitative 5'-RACE with molecular barcodes. Using its own MiXCR run on the 5' RACE reads, TCRdb lists one record per CDR3 protein. The sample has about 440,000 distinct CDR3 sequences, 17% seen once; the top ten hold 1%. The gene calls are TRBV30 and TRBJ1-1; D ambiguous. This TCR came from a male donor with ankylosing spondylitis. Source material: blood, either unsorted or a sorted T cell fraction (not recorded which). CDR3 protein: CAWSDRDEAFF. CDR3 sequence (DNA): TGTGCCTGGAGTGACCGGGATGAAGCTTTCTTT.